Listed below are T cell receptor beta chains from one sample, sequenced in a study of blood T cell repertoires in COVID-19. TCRdb's table, derived via immunoSEQ multiplex PCR, lists solely in-frame clones and lacks some. The sample shows about 110,000 clones, about 85% of them seen only once. Specimen: peripheral blood. These receptors were obtained from a woman aged 70-85 years with acute or convalescent COVID-19. The CDR3 runs from the conserved cysteine through the conserved F or W. A D gene is named only where the DNA matches it firmly.

J gene | V gene | D gene | CDR3 protein | CDR3 DNA
TRBJ2-1 | TRBV4-1 | TRBD2 | CASKRERDNEQFF | TGCGCCAGTAAGCGGGAGCGAGACAATGAGCAGTTCTTC
TRBJ1-3 | TRBV9 | NA | CASSYRGPGNTIYF | TGTGCCAGCAGCTACCGTGGGCCTGGAAACACCATATATTTT
TRBJ2-2 | TRBV5-1 | NA | CASSFDYTGELFF | TGCGCCAGCAGCTTCGACTACACCGGGGAGCTGTTTTTT
TRBJ2-4 | TRBV19 | NA | CASSQQGGRNIQYF | TGTGCCAGTAGCCAACAGGGGGGGCGAAACATTCAGTACTTC
TRBJ2-1 | TRBV6-6 | TRBD2 | CASSTSGTYNEQFF | TGTGCCAGCAGCACTAGCGGGACATACAATGAGCAGTTCTTC
TRBJ2-7 | TRBV7-9 | TRBD1 | CASSPYSPGDSYEQYF | TGTGCCAGCAGCCCCTACTCCCCCGGGGACAGCTACGAGCAGTACTTC
TRBJ2-7 | TRBV18 | NA | CASSPSGEQYF | TGTGCCAGCTCACCCTCCGGGGAGCAGTACTTC
TRBJ2-2 | TRBV29-1 | TRBD1 | CSATGADTGELFF | TGCAGCGCCACAGGGGCGGACACCGGGGAGCTGTTTTTT
TRBJ1-6 | TRBV18 | NA | CASSPSRDNSPLHF | TGTGCCAGCTCACCGAGCAGGGATAATTCACCCCTCCACTTT
TRBJ1-1 | TRBV27 | NA | CASSDQGGVDTEAFF | TGTGCCAGCAGTGATCAAGGGGGAGTCGACACTGAAGCTTTCTTT
TRBJ2-7 | TRBV6-1 | TRBD1 | CASSRPTGDEQYF | TGTGCCAGCAGTCGTCCGACAGGGGACGAGCAGTACTTC
TRBJ1-4 | TRBV5-1 | NA | CASSSTGDEKLFF | TGCGCCAGCAGCTCCACGGGTGATGAAAAACTGTTTTTT
TRBJ2-3 | TRBV6-4 | TRBD2 | CASTGGEGSTDTQYF | TGTGCCAGCACGGGGGGGGAGGGTAGCACAGATACGCAGTATTTT
TRBJ1-6 | TRBV7-9 | NA | CASSLEGRGLSPLHF | TGTGCCAGCAGCTTAGAGGGAAGGGGTTTATCACCCCTCCACTTT
TRBJ1-5 | TRBV5-5 | TRBD1 | CASSQGQGERPQHF | TGTGCCAGCAGCCAGGGACAGGGAGAGAGGCCCCAGCATTTT